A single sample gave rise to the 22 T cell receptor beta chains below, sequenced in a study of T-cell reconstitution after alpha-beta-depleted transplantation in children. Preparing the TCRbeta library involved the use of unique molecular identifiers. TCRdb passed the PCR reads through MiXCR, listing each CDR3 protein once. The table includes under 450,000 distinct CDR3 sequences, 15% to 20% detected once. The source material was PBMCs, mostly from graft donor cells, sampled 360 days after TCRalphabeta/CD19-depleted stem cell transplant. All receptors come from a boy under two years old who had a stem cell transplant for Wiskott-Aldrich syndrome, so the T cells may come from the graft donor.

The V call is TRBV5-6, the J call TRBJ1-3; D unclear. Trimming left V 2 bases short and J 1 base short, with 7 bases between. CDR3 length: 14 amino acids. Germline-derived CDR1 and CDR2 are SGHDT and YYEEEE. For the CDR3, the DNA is TGTGCCAGCAGCTTTTGGAGATCTGGAAACACCATATATTTT. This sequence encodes CASSFWRSGNTIYF.

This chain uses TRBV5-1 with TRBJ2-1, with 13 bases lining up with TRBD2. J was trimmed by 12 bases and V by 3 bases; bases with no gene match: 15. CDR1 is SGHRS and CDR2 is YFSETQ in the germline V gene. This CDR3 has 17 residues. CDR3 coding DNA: TGCGCCAGCAGCTCATGGACTAGCGGGAGAGGGGGGTACGGGCAGTTCTTC. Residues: CASSSWTSGRGGYGQFF. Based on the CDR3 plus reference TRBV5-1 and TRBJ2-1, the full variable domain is KAGVTQTPRYLIKTRGQQVTLSCSPISGHRSVSWYQQTPGQGLQFLFEYFSETQRNKGNFPGRFSGRQFSNSRSEMNVSTLELGDSALYLCASSSWTSGRGGYGQFFGPGTRLTVL.

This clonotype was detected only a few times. In nucleotides, the CDR3 is TGTGCCAGCAGCTCGGACGTCCCGGGGGGAAACATTCAGTACTTC. This encodes CASSSDVPGGNIQYF. The rearrangement uses TRBV7-9 and TRBJ2-4, with 7 bases aligning to TRBD2. This CDR3 contains 15 residues. The V gene end was trimmed by 4 bases and the J gene end by 6 bases; junction bases not matched to a gene: 9. The V gene's germline CDR1 is SEHNR and CDR2 FQNEAQ (reference sequence).

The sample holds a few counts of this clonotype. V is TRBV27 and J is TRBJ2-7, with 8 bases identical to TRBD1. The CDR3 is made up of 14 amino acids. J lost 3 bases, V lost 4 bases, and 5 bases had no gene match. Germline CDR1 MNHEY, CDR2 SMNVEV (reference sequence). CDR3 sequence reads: CASSWRTGNYEQYF. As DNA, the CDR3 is TGTGCCAGCAGTTGGAGGACAGGGAACTACGAGCAGTACTTC.

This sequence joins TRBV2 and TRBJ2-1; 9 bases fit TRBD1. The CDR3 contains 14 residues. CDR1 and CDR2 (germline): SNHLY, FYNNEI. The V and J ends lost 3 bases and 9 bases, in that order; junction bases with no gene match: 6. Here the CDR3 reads CASSDDRGYFEQFF. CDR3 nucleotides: TGTGCCAGCAGTGATGACAGGGGGTATTTTGAGCAGTTCTTC.

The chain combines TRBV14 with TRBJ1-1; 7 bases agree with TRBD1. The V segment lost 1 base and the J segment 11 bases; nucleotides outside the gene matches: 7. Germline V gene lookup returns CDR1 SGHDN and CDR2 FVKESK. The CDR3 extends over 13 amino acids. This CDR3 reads CASSQVQTGDAFF. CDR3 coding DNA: TGTGCCAGCAGCCAAGTCCAAACAGGGGATGCTTTCTTT.

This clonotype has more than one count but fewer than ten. CDR3: CASSYLDNEQFF. DNA of the CDR3: TGTGCCAGCAGCTATTTGGACAATGAGCAGTTCTTC. V usage is TRBV3-1 and J usage is TRBJ2-1; D is ambiguous. CDR1 and CDR2 (germline): LGHDT, YNNKEL (reference sequence). Trimming left V 5 bases short and J 5 bases short, with 7 bases between. The CDR3 has 12 amino acids.

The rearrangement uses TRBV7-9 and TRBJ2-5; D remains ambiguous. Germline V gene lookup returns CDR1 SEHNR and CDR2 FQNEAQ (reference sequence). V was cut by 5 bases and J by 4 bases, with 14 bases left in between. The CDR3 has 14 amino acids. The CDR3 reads CASSKPEKVETQYF. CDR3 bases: TGTGCCAGCAGCAAGCCGGAGAAGGTAGAGACCCAGTACTTC.

This CDR3 is CASSSGGPHYEQYF. The CDR3 region has the DNA TGTGCCAGCAGTTCGGGAGGGCCACACTACGAGCAGTACTTC. J is TRBJ2-7 and V is TRBV12-3 or TRBV12-4; 8 bases fit TRBD2. The trim removed 4 bases at V and 3 bases at J, leaving 5 bases unmatched. The CDR3 totals 14 residues.

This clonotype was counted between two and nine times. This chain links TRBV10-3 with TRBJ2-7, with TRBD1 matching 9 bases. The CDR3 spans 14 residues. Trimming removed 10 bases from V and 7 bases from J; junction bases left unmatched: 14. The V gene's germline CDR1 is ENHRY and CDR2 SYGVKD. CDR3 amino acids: CATWDRVRTTEQYF. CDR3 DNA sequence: TGTGCCACCTGGGACAGGGTACGAACAACGGAGCAGTACTTC.

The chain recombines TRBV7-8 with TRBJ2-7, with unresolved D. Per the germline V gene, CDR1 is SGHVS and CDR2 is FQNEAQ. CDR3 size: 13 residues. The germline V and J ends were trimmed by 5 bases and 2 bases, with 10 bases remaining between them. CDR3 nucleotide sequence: TGTGCCAGCAGCATTCACCTTACCTACGAGCAGTACTTC. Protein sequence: CASSIHLTYEQYF.

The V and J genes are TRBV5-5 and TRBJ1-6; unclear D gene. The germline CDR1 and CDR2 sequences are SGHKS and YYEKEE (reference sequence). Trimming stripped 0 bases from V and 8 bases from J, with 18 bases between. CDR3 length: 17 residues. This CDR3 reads CASSLGRRVTHDSPLHF. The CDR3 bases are TGTGCCAGCAGCTTGGGAAGGAGGGTTACGCATGATTCACCCCTCCACTTT.

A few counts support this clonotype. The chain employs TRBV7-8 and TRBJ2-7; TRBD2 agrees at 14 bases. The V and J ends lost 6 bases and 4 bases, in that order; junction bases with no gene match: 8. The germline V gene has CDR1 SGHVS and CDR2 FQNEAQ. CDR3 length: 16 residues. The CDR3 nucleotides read TGTGCCAGCAGGCTAGGGGGACTAGCGGGAGTTTACGAGCAGTACTTC. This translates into CASRLGGLAGVYEQYF. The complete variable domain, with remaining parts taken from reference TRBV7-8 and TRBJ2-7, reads GAGVSQSPRYKVAKRGQDVALRCDPISGHVSLFWYQQALGQGPEFLTYFQNEAQLDKSGLPSDRFFAERPEGSVSTLKIQRTQQEDSAVYLCASRLGGLAGVYEQYFGPGTRLTVT.

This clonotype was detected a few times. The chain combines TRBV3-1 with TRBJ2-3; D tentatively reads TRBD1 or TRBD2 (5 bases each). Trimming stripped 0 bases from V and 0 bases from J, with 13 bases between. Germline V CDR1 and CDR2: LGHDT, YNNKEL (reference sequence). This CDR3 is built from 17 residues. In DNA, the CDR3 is TGTGCCAGCAGCCAAGATGACCGGGACCCTAGCACAGATACGCAGTATTTT. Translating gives CASSQDDRDPSTDTQYF.

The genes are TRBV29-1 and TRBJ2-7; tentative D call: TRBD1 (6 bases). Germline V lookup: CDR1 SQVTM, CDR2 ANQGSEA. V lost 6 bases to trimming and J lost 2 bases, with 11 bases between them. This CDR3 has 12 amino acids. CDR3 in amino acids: CSVTGTPYEQYF. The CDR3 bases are TGCAGCGTCACCGGGACACCCTACGAGCAGTACTTC.

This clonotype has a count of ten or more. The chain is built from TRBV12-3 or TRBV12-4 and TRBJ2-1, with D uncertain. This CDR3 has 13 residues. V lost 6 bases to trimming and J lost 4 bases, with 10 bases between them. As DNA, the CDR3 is TGTGCCAGCAGCCAAGAAGAGTACAATGAGCAGTTCTTC. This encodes CASSQEEYNEQFF.

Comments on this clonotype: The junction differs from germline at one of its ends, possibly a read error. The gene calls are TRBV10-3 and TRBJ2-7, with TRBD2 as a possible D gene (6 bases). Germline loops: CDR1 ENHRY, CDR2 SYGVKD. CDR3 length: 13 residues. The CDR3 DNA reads TGTGCCATCAGTCGGGAGATTTCCTTCGAGCAGTACTTC. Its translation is CAISREISFEQYF.

As DNA, the CDR3 is TGTGCCAGCAGCCAAGGGGACAATGAGCAGTTCTTC. This codes for CASSQGDNEQFF. The rearrangement links TRBV3-1 to TRBJ2-1; no clear D. Germline V gene sequence: CDR1 LGHDT, CDR2 YNNKEL (reference sequence). V lost 1 base and J 5 bases, leaving 3 bases between the germline ends. The CDR3 totals 12 residues.

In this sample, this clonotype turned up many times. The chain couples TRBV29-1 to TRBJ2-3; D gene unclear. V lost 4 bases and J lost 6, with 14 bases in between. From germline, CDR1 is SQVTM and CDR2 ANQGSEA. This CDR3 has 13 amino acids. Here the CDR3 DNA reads TGCAGCGTTGGTCATACCGCTATGGATACGCAGTATTTT. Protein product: CSVGHTAMDTQYF.

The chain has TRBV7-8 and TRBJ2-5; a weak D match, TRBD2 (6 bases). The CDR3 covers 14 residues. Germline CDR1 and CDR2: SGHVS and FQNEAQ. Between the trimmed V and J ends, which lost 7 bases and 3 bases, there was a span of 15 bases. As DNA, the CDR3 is TGTGCCAGCATCCGCGGGGCCAGGAAAGAGACCCAGTACTTC. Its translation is CASIRGARKETQYF.

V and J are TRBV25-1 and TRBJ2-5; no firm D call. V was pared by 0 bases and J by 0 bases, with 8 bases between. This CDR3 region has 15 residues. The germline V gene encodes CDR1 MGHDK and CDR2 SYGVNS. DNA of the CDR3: TGTGCCAGCAGTGAATATATCTGGTACCAAGAGACCCAGTACTTC. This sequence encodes CASSEYIWYQETQYF.

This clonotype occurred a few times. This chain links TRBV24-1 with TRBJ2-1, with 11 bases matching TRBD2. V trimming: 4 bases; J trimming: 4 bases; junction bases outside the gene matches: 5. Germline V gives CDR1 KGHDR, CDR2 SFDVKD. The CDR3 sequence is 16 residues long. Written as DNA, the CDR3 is TGTGCCACCAGTGACTGGAGACTAGCGGGATACAATGAGCAGTTCTTC. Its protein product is CATSDWRLAGYNEQFF.